This entry is about one T cell receptor beta chain. As yet, its antigen is unknown. V was shortened by 1 base and J by 5 bases, with 21 bases between the two germline ends. Germline V gives CDR1 SGDLS, CDR2 YYNGEE. The CDR3 runs 18 residues. CD45RO+ cells plus CCR7-negative CD45RA+ TemRA cells formed CD8 memory. This entry belongs to a study of shared clonotypes between healthy human individuals. At the level of the study: The plates for each donor numbered three CD4 naive, three CD4 memory, two CD8 naive and one CD8 memory.

The study's findings and limits: A generally larger estimated richness was seen in naive subsets than in memory subsets.

Assay: immunoSEQ multiplex PCR; the TCRdb copy retains only in-frame clones and omits some. The sample lists 650,000 to 700,000 clones; 90% were seen once. The source material was memory CD8+ T cells from PBMCs. Subset in this sample: CD45RO+ cells pooled with CCR7-negative TemRA cells. This chain connects TRBV9 to TRBJ2-2; D may match TRBD1 or TRBD2 (6 bases each). The sequence was collected from a man aged 18 to 30 in good health. Some clones in this sample may be carry-over from other donors' samples. CDR3 DNA: TGTGCCAGCAGCGTATTCAGGGGAGGTAATGAGAGGACCGGGGAGCTGTTTTTT. It specifies CASSVFRGGNERTGELFF.